The rows below give T cell receptor beta chains drawn from one sample of a study of shared clonotypes between healthy human individuals. TCRdb keeps only in-frame clones here, not all; method: immunoSEQ multiplex PCR. This sample carries about 2.2 million clones, roughly 93% of them seen once, and the ten largest clones take about 1.6%. Sequenced input: naive CD8+ T cells from PBMCs. All receptors derive from a man younger than 30 in good health. Some clones in this sample may be carry-over from other donors' samples. CDR3s include the opening cysteine and the closing phenylalanine or tryptophan. The order of the fields is V gene, J gene, clone size, D gene, CDR3 protein, CDR3 DNA. D genes are given only for firm matches. Only some rows state a clone size, as once, few, many or a class for expanded clones.

v_gene: TRBV4-2
j_gene: TRBJ2-7
abundance: -
d_gene: TRBD2
CDR3aa: CASSQGLAATYEQYF
CDR3nt: TGTGCCAGCAGCCAAGGACTAGCGGCTACCTACGAGCAGTACTTC

v_gene: TRBV6-5
j_gene: TRBJ2-1
abundance: -
d_gene: TRBD2
CDR3aa: CASSRRGNLYNEQFF
CDR3nt: TGTGCCAGCAGTAGGCGGGGGAACCTCTACAATGAGCAGTTCTTC

v_gene: TRBV18
j_gene: TRBJ2-7
abundance: -
d_gene: -
CDR3aa: CASWDGSSYEQYF
CDR3nt: TGTGCCAGTTGGGACGGTAGCTCCTACGAGCAGTACTTC

v_gene: TRBV4-1
j_gene: TRBJ2-3
abundance: -
d_gene: -
CDR3aa: CASSQLVTDTQYF
CDR3nt: TGCGCCAGCAGCCAACTTGTGACAGATACGCAGTATTTT

v_gene: TRBV7-2
j_gene: TRBJ1-5
abundance: -
d_gene: -
CDR3aa: CASSLDRNSNQPQHF
CDR3nt: TGTGCCAGCAGCTTAGATAGGAATAGCAATCAGCCCCAGCATTTT

v_gene: TRBV28
j_gene: TRBJ2-7
abundance: once
d_gene: -
CDR3aa: CASSLSSLEAVSYEQYF
CDR3nt: TGTGCCAGCAGTTTAAGTTCCTTGGAGGCGGTCTCCTACGAGCAGTACTTC

v_gene: TRBV9
j_gene: TRBJ2-1
abundance: -
d_gene: -
CDR3aa: CASSVVGRRDEQFF
CDR3nt: TGTGCCAGCAGCGTAGTAGGACGGCGAGATGAGCAGTTCTTC

v_gene: TRBV29-1
j_gene: TRBJ2-2
abundance: -
d_gene: -
CDR3aa: CSFTEGNRGELFF
CDR3nt: TGCAGCTTCACCGAGGGGAATCGCGGGGAGCTGTTTTTT

v_gene: TRBV4-1
j_gene: TRBJ2-2
abundance: -
d_gene: TRBD1
CDR3aa: CASSRTGVGELFF
CDR3nt: TGCGCCAGCAGCCGGACAGGGGTCGGGGAGCTGTTTTTT

v_gene: TRBV2
j_gene: TRBJ2-2
abundance: -
d_gene: TRBD2
CDR3aa: CACKGSLSGRSPNTGELFF
CDR3nt: TGTGCCTGCAAGGGAAGTCTCAGCGGGAGAAGCCCGAACACCGGGGAGCTGTTTTTT

v_gene: TRBV9
j_gene: TRBJ1-2
abundance: -
d_gene: -
CDR3aa: CASSPPGPGGYTF
CDR3nt: TGTGCCAGCAGCCCACCTGGGCCCGGAGGCTACACCTTC

v_gene: TRBV2
j_gene: TRBJ2-1
abundance: -
d_gene: -
CDR3aa: CASSPEGVGTYNEQFF
CDR3nt: TGTGCCAGCAGCCCTGAAGGAGTGGGAACCTACAATGAGCAGTTCTTC

v_gene: TRBV28
j_gene: TRBJ2-1
abundance: -
d_gene: TRBD1
CDR3aa: CASSFHQQGSEQFF
CDR3nt: TGTGCCAGCAGTTTCCACCAACAGGGGTCGGAGCAGTTCTTC

v_gene: TRBV7-9
j_gene: TRBJ1-1
abundance: -
d_gene: -
CDR3aa: CASSTRGQPNTEAFF
CDR3nt: TGTGCCAGCAGCACCAGAGGACAGCCGAACACTGAAGCTTTCTTT

v_gene: TRBV21-1
j_gene: TRBJ2-7
abundance: -
d_gene: -
CDR3aa: CASSKGQGSYEQYF
CDR3nt: TGTGCCAGCAGCAAAGGGCAGGGCTCCTACGAGCAGTACTTC

v_gene: TRBV2
j_gene: TRBJ2-7
abundance: -
d_gene: -
CDR3aa: CASSEQRAGSEQYF
CDR3nt: TGTGCCAGCAGTGAACAGCGGGCAGGGTCCGAGCAGTACTTC

v_gene: TRBV5-6
j_gene: TRBJ1-2
abundance: -
d_gene: -
CDR3aa: CASSLSSGYTF
CDR3nt: TGTGCCAGCAGCTTGTCGAGCGGCTACACCTTC

v_gene: TRBV7-9
j_gene: TRBJ2-2
abundance: -
d_gene: -
CDR3aa: CASSAGAGDRVGELFF
CDR3nt: TGTGCCAGCTCCGCCGGGGCAGGGGATCGGGTCGGGGAGCTGTTTTTT

v_gene: TRBV27
j_gene: TRBJ2-7
abundance: -
d_gene: TRBD1
CDR3aa: CASSYGTGWSYEQYF
CDR3nt: TGTGCCAGCAGTTACGGGACAGGGTGGTCCTACGAGCAGTACTTC

v_gene: TRBV4-1
j_gene: TRBJ2-1
abundance: -
d_gene: -
CDR3aa: CASRMTGSVHNEQFF
CDR3nt: TGCGCCAGCAGGATGACCGGGAGTGTCCACAATGAGCAGTTCTTC

v_gene: TRBV25-1
j_gene: TRBJ1-3
abundance: -
d_gene: -
CDR3aa: CASSELGWRDLGNTIYF
CDR3nt: TGTGCCAGCAGTGAACTTGGATGGAGGGACCTTGGAAACACCATATATTTT

v_gene: TRBV11-2
j_gene: TRBJ2-2
abundance: -
d_gene: -
CDR3aa: CASSLVVGGWTGELFF
CDR3nt: TGTGCCAGCAGCTTAGTAGTAGGTGGATGGACCGGGGAGCTGTTTTTT

v_gene: TRBV18
j_gene: TRBJ2-7
abundance: -
d_gene: TRBD2
CDR3aa: CASSPFGLAGRSYEQYF
CDR3nt: TGTGCCAGCTCACCCTTTGGACTAGCGGGACGATCCTACGAGCAGTACTTC

v_gene: TRBV5-8
j_gene: TRBJ2-3
abundance: -
d_gene: TRBD2
CDR3aa: CASSHAGGTGTQYF
CDR3nt: TGTGCCAGCAGCCATGCGGGGGGTACGGGTACGCAGTATTTT

v_gene: TRBV5-1
j_gene: TRBJ1-2
abundance: -
d_gene: TRBD1
CDR3aa: CASSWAGGDGYTF
CDR3nt: TGCGCCAGCAGCTGGGCAGGGGGCGATGGCTACACCTTC

v_gene: TRBV15
j_gene: TRBJ2-1
abundance: -
d_gene: -
CDR3aa: CATSSKWDPVVLRWQFF
CDR3nt: TGTGCCACCAGCAGTAAATGGGACCCAGTTGTCCTACGATGGCAGTTCTTC

v_gene: TRBV7-6
j_gene: TRBJ2-1
abundance: once
d_gene: -
CDR3aa: CASSAMGPVSEQFF
CDR3nt: TGTGCCAGCAGCGCCATGGGCCCGGTCAGTGAGCAGTTCTTC

v_gene: TRBV6-5
j_gene: TRBJ1-1
abundance: -
d_gene: -
CDR3aa: CASRRDGGDRIEAFF
CDR3nt: TGTGCCAGCAGGCGGGACGGCGGCGATCGGATTGAAGCTTTCTTT

v_gene: TRBV9
j_gene: TRBJ2-7
abundance: -
d_gene: TRBD1
CDR3aa: CASSPGQGIYEQYF
CDR3nt: TGTGCCAGCAGCCCCGGACAGGGGATCTACGAGCAGTACTTC

v_gene: TRBV27
j_gene: TRBJ2-7
abundance: -
d_gene: -
CDR3aa: CASTQAGSYYEQYF
CDR3nt: TGTGCCAGCACCCAGGCGGGGTCCTACTACGAGCAGTACTTC

v_gene: TRBV2
j_gene: TRBJ2-1
abundance: -
d_gene: TRBD2
CDR3aa: CASSPWTSGNNEQFF
CDR3nt: TGTGCCAGCAGTCCTTGGACTAGCGGTAACAATGAGCAGTTCTTC

v_gene: TRBV2
j_gene: TRBJ2-7
abundance: once
d_gene: TRBD1
CDR3aa: CASSDRGQNEQYF
CDR3nt: TGTGCCAGCAGTGACAGGGGGCAGAACGAGCAGTACTTC

v_gene: TRBV27
j_gene: TRBJ2-7
abundance: -
d_gene: TRBD2
CDR3aa: CASSWRGSTYEQYF
CDR3nt: TGTGCCAGCAGTTGGCGGGGGTCGACCTACGAGCAGTACTTC

v_gene: TRBV27
j_gene: TRBJ2-7
abundance: -
d_gene: -
CDR3aa: CASSFGNSAIYEQYF
CDR3nt: TGTGCCAGCAGTTTCGGAAACAGCGCCATCTACGAGCAGTACTTC

v_gene: TRBV28
j_gene: TRBJ2-5
abundance: -
d_gene: TRBD1
CDR3aa: CASSLRTGIQETQYF
CDR3nt: TGTGCCAGCAGTTTAAGGACAGGGATCCAAGAGACCCAGTACTTC

v_gene: TRBV28
j_gene: TRBJ1-1
abundance: -
d_gene: TRBD1
CDR3aa: CASSSFQGATNTEAFF
CDR3nt: TGTGCCAGCAGTTCCTTCCAGGGGGCAACGAACACTGAAGCTTTCTTT

v_gene: TRBV27
j_gene: TRBJ2-7
abundance: -
d_gene: -
CDR3aa: CASGRGNYEQYF
CDR3nt: TGTGCCAGCGGTAGAGGGAACTACGAGCAGTACTTC